This T cell receptor beta chain is from a study of T cell changes during pregnancy in multiple sclerosis (dated by TCRdb to the late 2010s). As for the study more broadly: Changes in the T cell repertoire over the course of pregnancy were examined in this study in women with multiple sclerosis.

Worth noting for this clone: This clone's antigen is unknown. Base qualities are not recorded, but no much larger clone differs from it by a single base.

Sequences SGHDT (CDR1) and YYEEEE (CDR2) are obtained from the germline V gene. The V and J ends are trimmed by 4 bases and 6 bases, leaving 8 bases between them. Inclusive of the bounding cysteine and phenylalanine, the CDR3 is 11 residues long. Only CDR3 DNA remains: 33 bases, in frame from the first base. The protocol used for the library was the immunoSEQ multiplex PCR assay. Held by TCRdb, this immuneACCESS table contains in-frame sequences only and omits some clones. Under half of the omission traces to an unresolved V gene where checked; the cause of the rest is unknown. This sample has around 99,000 clones in its table, and roughly 90% of those were observed once. The ten largest clones capture just under 0.8% of the sample.

This clonotype originated in a female donor in good health, enrolled as a control in a pregnancy study. The source material was peripheral blood, sampled in the third trimester of pregnancy. Rearrangement joined TRBV5-6 to TRBJ2-7; the best D guess is TRBD1, with 5 bases matching. The CDR3 loop reads CASSIGVEQYF. The DNA is TGTGCCAGCAGCATAGGGGTCGAGCAGTACTTC.